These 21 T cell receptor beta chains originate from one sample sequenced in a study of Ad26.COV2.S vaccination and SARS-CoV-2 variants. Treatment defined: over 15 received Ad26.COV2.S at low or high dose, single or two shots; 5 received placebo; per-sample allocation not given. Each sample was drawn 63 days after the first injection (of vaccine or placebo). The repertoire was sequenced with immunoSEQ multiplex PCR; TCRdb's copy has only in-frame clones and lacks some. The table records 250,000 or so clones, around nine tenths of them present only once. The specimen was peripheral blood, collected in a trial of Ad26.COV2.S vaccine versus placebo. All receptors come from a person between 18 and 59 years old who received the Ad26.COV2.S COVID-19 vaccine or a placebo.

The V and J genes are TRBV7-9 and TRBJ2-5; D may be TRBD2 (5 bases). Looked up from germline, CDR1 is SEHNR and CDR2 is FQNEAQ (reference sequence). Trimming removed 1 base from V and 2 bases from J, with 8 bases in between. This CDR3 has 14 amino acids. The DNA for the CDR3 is TGTGCCAGCAGCTTAGACCGGGAACAAGAGACCCAGTACTTC. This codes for CASSLDREQETQYF. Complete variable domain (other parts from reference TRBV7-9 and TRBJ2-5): DTGVSQNPRHKITKRGQNVTFRCDPISEHNRLYWYRQTLGQGPEFLTYFQNEAQLEKSRLLSDRFSAERPKGSFSTLEIQRTEQGDSAMYLCASSLDREQETQYFGPGTRLLVL.

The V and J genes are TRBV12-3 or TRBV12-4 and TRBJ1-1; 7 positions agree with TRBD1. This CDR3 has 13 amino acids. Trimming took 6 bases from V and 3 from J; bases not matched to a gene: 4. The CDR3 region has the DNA TGTGCCAGCAGCTCCACAGGGGACACTGAAGCTTTCTTT. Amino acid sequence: CASSSTGDTEAFF.

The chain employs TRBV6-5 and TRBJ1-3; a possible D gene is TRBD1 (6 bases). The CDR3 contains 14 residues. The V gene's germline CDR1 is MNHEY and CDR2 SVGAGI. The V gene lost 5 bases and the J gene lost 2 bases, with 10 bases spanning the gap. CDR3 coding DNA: TGTGCCAGCAGTCGCGGGGGCCCTGGAAACACCATATATTTT. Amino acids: CASSRGGPGNTIYF.

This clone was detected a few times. CDR3 DNA: TGCGCCAGCAGCCGTGGGGGGAACACTGAAGCTTTCTTT. This gives the protein CASSRGGNTEAFF. This chain links TRBV4-3 with TRBJ1-1; maybe TRBD1 (5 bases). The V and J ends lost 4 bases and 1 base respectively, with 7 bases between them. In germline, CDR1 is LGHNA, CDR2 YSLEER. There are 13 residues in the CDR3.

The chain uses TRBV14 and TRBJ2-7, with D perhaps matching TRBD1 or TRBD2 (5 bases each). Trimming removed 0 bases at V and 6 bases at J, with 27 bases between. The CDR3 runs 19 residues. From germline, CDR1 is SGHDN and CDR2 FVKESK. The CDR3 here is CASSQEGVSGLVLFSEQYV. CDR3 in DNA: TGTGCCAGCAGCCAAGAAGGGGTATCGGGGCTAGTTCTTTTTTCCGAGCAGTACGTC.

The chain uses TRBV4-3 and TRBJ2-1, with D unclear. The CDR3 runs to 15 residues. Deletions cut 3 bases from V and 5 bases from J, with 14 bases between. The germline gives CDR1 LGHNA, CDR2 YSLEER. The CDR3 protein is CASSHRGPLNNEQFF. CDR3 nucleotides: TGCGCCAGCAGCCATAGAGGCCCACTAAACAATGAGCAGTTCTTC.

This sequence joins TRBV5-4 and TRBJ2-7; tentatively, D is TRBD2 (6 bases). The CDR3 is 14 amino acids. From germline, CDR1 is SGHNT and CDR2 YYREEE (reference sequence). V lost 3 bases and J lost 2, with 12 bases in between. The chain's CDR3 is CASSSSGSTYEQYF. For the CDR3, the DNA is TGTGCCAGCAGCTCGAGCGGGTCTACCTACGAGCAGTACTTC. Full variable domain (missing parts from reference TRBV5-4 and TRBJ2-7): ETGVTQSPTHLIKTRGQQVTLRCSSQSGHNTVSWYQQALGQGPQFIFQYYREEENGRGNFPPRFSGLQFPNYSSELNVNALELDDSALYLCASSSSGSTYEQYFGPGTRLTVT.

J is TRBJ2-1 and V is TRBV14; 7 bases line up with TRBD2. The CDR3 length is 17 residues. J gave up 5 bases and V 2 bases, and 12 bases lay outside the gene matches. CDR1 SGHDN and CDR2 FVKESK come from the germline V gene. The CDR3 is CASSQRPGGSLDNEQFF. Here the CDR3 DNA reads TGTGCCAGCAGCCAAAGGCCGGGCGGGAGCTTGGACAATGAGCAGTTCTTC.

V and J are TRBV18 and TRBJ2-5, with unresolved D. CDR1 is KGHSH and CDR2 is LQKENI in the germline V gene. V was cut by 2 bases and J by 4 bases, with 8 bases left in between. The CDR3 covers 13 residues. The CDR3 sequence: CASSPSNGETQYF. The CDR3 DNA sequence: TGTGCCAGCTCACCAAGTAACGGAGAGACCCAGTACTTC.

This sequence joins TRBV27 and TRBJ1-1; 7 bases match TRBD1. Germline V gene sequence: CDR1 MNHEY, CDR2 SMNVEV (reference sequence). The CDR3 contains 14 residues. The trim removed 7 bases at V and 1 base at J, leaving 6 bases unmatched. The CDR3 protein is CASTPGGWNTEAFF. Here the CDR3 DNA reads TGTGCCAGCACCCCAGGGGGTTGGAACACTGAAGCTTTCTTT.

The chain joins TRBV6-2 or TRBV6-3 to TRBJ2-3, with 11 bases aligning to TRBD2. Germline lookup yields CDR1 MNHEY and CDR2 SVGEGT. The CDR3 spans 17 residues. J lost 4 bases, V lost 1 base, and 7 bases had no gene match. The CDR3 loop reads CASSYYSGRAEADTQYF. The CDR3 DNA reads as TGTGCCAGCAGTTACTATAGCGGGAGGGCCGAGGCAGATACGCAGTATTTT.

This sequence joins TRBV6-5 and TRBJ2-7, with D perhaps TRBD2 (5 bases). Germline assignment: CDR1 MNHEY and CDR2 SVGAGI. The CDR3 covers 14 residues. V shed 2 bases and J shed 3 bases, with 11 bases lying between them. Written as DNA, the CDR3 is TGTGCCAGCAGTTACGGGGAGAGGGTCTACGAGCAGTACTTC. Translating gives CASSYGERVYEQYF.

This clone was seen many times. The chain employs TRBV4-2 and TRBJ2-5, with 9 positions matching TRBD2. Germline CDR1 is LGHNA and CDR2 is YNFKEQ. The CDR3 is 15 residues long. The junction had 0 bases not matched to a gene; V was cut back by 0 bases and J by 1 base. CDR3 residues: CASSQERGGQETQYF. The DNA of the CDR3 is TGTGCCAGCAGCCAAGAGCGGGGGGGCCAAGAGACCCAGTACTTC.

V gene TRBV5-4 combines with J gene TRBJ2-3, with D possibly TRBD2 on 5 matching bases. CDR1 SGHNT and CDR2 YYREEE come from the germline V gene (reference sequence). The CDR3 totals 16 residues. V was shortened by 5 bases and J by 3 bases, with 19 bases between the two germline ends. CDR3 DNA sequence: TGTGCCAGCAGAATGTGGGGAGCCCAATTGACAGATACGCAGTATTTT. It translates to CASRMWGAQLTDTQYF.

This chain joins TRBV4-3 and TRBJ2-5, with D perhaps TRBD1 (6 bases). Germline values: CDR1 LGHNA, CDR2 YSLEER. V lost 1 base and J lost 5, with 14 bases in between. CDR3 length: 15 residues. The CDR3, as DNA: TGCGCCAGCAGCCAAGGTGGGGGCCGATGGGAGACCCAGTACTTC. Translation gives CASSQGGGRWETQYF.

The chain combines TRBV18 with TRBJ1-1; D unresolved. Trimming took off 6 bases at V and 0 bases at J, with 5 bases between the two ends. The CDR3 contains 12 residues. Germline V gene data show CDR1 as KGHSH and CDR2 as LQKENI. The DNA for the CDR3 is TGTGCCAGCTCGAAGCTGAACACTGAAGCTTTCTTT. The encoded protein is CASSKLNTEAFF.

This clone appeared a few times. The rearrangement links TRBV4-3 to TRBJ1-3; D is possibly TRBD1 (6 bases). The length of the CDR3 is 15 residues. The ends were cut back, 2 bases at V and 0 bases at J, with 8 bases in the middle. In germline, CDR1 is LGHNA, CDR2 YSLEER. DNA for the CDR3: TGCGCCAGCAGCCAAACAGGGAGCTCTGGAAACACCATATATTTT. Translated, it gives CASSQTGSSGNTIYF.

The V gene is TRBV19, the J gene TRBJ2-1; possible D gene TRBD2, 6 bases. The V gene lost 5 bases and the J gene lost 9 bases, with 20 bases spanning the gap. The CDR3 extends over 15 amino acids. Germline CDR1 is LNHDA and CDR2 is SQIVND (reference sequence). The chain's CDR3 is CASSLRLGESSEQFF. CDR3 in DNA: TGTGCCAGTAGTTTGAGACTAGGGGAGTCAAGTGAGCAGTTCTTC. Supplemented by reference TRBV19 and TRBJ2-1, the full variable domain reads DGGITQSPKYLFRKEGQNVTLSCEQNLNHDAMYWYRQDPGQGLRLIYYSQIVNDFQKGDIAEGYSVSREKKESFPLTVTSAQKNPTAFYLCASSLRLGESSEQFFGPGTRLTVL.

For the CDR3, the DNA is TGTGCCAGCAGCCCAGGGACAGGGCGCGCCAAAAACATTCAGTACTTC. Translating it yields CASSPGTGRAKNIQYF. The chain has TRBV7-3 and TRBJ2-4; 9 bases are a match to TRBD1. The length of the CDR3 is 16 residues. Germline lookup yields CDR1 SGHTA and CDR2 FQGTGA. V lost 5 bases to trimming and J lost 1 base; unmatched junction nucleotides: 6.

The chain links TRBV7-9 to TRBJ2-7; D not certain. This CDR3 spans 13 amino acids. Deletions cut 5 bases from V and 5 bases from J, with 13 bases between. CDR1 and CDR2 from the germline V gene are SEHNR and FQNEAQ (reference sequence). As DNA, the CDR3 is TGTGCCAGCAGCCCCCGAAATTTCGACGAGCAGTACTTC. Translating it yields CASSPRNFDEQYF. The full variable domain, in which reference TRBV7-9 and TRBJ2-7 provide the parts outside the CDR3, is DTGVSQNPRHKITKRGQNVTFRCDPISEHNRLYWYRQTLGQGPEFLTYFQNEAQLEKSRLLSDRFSAERPKGSFSTLEIQRTEQGDSAMYLCASSPRNFDEQYFGPGTRLTVT.

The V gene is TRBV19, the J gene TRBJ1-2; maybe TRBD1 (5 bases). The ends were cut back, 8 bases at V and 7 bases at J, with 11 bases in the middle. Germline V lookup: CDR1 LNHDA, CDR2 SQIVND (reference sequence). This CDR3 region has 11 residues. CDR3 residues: CASLAGTGYTF. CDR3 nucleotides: TGTGCCAGTTTGGCGGGGACTGGCTACACCTTC.